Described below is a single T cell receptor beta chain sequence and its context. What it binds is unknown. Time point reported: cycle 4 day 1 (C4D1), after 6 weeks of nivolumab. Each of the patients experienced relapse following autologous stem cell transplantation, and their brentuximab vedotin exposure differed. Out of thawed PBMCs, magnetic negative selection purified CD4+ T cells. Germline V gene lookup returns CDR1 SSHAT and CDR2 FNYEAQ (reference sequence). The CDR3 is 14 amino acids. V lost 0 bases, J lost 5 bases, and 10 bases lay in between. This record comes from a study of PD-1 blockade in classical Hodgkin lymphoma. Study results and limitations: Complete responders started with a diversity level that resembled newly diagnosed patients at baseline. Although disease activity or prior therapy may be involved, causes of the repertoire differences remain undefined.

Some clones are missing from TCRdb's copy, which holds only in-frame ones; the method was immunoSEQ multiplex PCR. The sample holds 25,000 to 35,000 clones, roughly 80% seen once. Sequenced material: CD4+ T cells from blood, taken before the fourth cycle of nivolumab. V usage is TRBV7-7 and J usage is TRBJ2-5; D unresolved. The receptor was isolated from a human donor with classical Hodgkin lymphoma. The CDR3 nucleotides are TGTGCCAGCAGCTTAGCCCTACTGGGGGAGACCCAGTACTTC. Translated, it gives CASSLALLGETQYF. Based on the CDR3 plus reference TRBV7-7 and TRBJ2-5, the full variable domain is GAGVSQSPRYKVTKRGQDVTLRCDPISSHATLYWYQQALGQGPEFLTYFNYEAQPDKSGLPSDRFSAERPEGSISTLTIQRTEQRDSAMYRCASSLALLGETQYFGPGTRLLVL.